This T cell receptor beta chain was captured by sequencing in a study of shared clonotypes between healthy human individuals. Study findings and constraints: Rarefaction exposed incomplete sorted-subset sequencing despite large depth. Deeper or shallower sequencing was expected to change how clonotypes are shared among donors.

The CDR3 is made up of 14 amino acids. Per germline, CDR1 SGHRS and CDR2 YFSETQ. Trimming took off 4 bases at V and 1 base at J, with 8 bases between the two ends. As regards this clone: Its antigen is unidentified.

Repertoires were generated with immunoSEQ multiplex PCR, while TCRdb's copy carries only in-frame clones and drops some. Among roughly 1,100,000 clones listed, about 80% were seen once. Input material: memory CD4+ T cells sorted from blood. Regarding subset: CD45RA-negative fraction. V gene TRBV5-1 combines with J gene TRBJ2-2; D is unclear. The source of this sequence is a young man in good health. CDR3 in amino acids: CASSPDLNTGELFF. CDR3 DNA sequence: TGCGCCAGCAGCCCTGATTTGAACACCGGGGAGCTGTTTTTT.